The 22 T cell receptor beta chains below all came from one sample that was sequenced in a study of blood T cells in healthy people across ages. Primed by a sample-barcoded 5' primer and a J-beta primer mix, a second PCR proceeded for about 6 to 11 cycles. Using its own MiXCR run on the 5' RACE reads, TCRdb lists one record per CDR3 protein. Of more than 900,000 distinct CDR3 sequences listed, 29% are singletons. A further study also used this sample, focusing on T cells of mothers and their children.

What was sequenced was blood. These receptors came from a woman in her forties in good health.

This clonotype was seen just once. This chain uses TRBV11-1 with TRBJ2-2; 8 bases line up with TRBD1. CDR1 and CDR2 from the germline V gene are SGHAT and FQDESV (reference sequence). This CDR3 is built from 17 residues. J lost 1 base, V lost 5 bases, and 9 bases had no gene match. CDR3 bases: TGTGCCAGCAGCCATCCTCCGGGACAGGAGAACACCGGGGAGCTGTTTTTT. Amino acid sequence: CASSHPPGQENTGELFF.

The chain combines TRBV15 with TRBJ1-2; tentative D call: TRBD1 (5 bases). Per germline, CDR1 LNHNV and CDR2 YYDKDF (reference sequence). V was trimmed by 5 bases and J by 7 bases, leaving 26 bases between them. The CDR3 has 17 residues. CDR3 coding DNA: TGTGCCACCAGCGACGCTCGGGTCGAGTGGTTTAGGGGTGGCTACACCTTC. Protein product: CATSDARVEWFRGGYTF.

The genes are TRBV7-2 and TRBJ1-2, with 7 bases fitting TRBD1. This CDR3 is 15 amino acids long. Germline values: CDR1 SGHTA, CDR2 FQGNSA. With 4 bases clipped from V and 7 bases from J, the junction kept 12 bases outside the gene matches. For the CDR3, the DNA is TGTGCCAGCAGCTCACCTCCGACAGGGAGGGGTGGCTACACCTTC. This codes for CASSSPPTGRGGYTF.

This rearrangement joins TRBV6-6 to TRBJ1-5; no clear D. The CDR3 contains 12 residues. Germline CDR1 reads MNHNY; CDR2 reads SVGAGI (reference sequence). Trimming left V 7 bases short and J 6 bases short, with 10 bases between. CDR3 coding DNA: TGTGCCAGCAAGGACGACGCTCAGCCCCAGCATTTT. Its protein is CASKDDAQPQHF.

The chain uses TRBV28 and TRBJ1-4, with D perhaps TRBD1 (5 bases). Germline V gene data show CDR1 as MDHEN and CDR2 as SYDVKM. CDR3 size: 14 residues. V dropped 1 base and J dropped 10 bases, with 13 bases sitting between them. The CDR3 reads CASSLSGGSTKLFF. The CDR3 bases are TGTGCCAGCAGTTTATCGGGGGGGAGTACAAAACTGTTTTTT.

The chain carries TRBV29-1 and TRBJ1-1; the match to TRBD1 covers 9 bases. There are 13 residues in the CDR3. Germline CDR1 and CDR2: SQVTM and ANQGSEA. Losses at the gene ends were 7 bases for V and 4 bases for J; bases not matched to a gene: 7. The CDR3 region has the DNA TGCAGCGGCCGGGACAGGGTGGGCACTGAAGCTTTCTTT. Its translation is CSGRDRVGTEAFF.

This clonotype was counted many times. This chain links TRBV7-9 with TRBJ1-1; D uncertain. Germline-derived CDR1 and CDR2 are SEHNR and FQNEAQ (reference sequence). V was shortened by 7 bases and J by 1 base, with 13 bases between the two germline ends. The CDR3 extends over 14 amino acids. CDR3 sequence: CASTRVTGNTEAFF. Written as DNA, the CDR3 is TGTGCCAGCACCCGGGTCACGGGGAACACTGAAGCTTTCTTT.

This clonotype was seen a handful of times. The V and J genes are TRBV18 and TRBJ1-2; D possibly corresponds to TRBD1 (6 bases). Trimming shortened V by 3 bases and J by 6 bases, and 20 bases separated the two germline ends. Germline V gene sequence: CDR1 KGHSH, CDR2 LQKENI. The CDR3 consists of 16 residues. The CDR3 region has the DNA TGTGCCAGCTCACCCCTTGGGAACAGGGCAGGTGATGGCTACACCTTC. It encodes CASSPLGNRAGDGYTF. Based on the CDR3 plus reference TRBV18 and TRBJ1-2, the full variable domain is NAGVMQNPRHLVRRRGQEARLRCSPMKGHSHVYWYRQLPEEGLKFMVYLQKENIIDESGMPKERFSAEFPKEGPSILRIQQVVRGDSAAYFCASSPLGNRAGDGYTFGSGTRLTVV.

This clonotype was counted between two and nine times. A single base separates this from a much larger clone, so it may be a read error. The chain is built from TRBV7-8 and TRBJ2-5; 8 nucleotides align to TRBD2. The J call may not be correct, given that the DNA end is closer to TRBJ2-1. This CDR3 region has 15 residues. The germline V gene has CDR1 SGHVS and CDR2 FQNEAQ. CDR3 residues: CASSLQRGSQETQFF. The CDR3 DNA reads as TGTGCCAGCAGCTTACAGCGGGGGAGCCAAGAGACCCAGTTCTTC.

The chain carries TRBV6-1 and TRBJ1-4, with 11 bases lining up with TRBD1. CDR1 is MNHNS, CDR2 SASEGT, per germline. V lost 6 bases to trimming and J lost 7 bases; unmatched junction nucleotides: 10. This CDR3 has 16 amino acids. CDR3 region: CASSASQGQGVEKLFF. CDR3 nucleotides: TGTGCCAGCAGCGCAAGCCAGGGACAGGGGGTTGAAAAACTGTTTTTT.

The J gene is TRBJ2-1, the V gene TRBV2; weak D call: TRBD1 (5 bases). V gave up 10 bases and J gave up 10 bases, with 20 bases separating them. Germline loops: CDR1 SNHLY, CDR2 FYNNEI. CDR3 size: 13 residues. The CDR3 DNA is TGTGCCACCTCTAGGGGCCCCGTGGGGGAGCAGTTCTTC. As protein: CATSRGPVGEQFF.

This clonotype was counted ten times or more. The rearrangement joins TRBV7-2 to TRBJ2-7, with 12 bases identical to TRBD1. Trimming cost V 5 bases and J 11 bases; bases outside gene matches: 13. This CDR3 spans 15 amino acids. Germline assignment: CDR1 SGHTA and CDR2 FQGNSA. The CDR3 DNA follows: TGTGCCAGCAGCCAATCTCCGGGACAGGGGGCGAGGGAGTACTTC. Protein sequence: CASSQSPGQGAREYF.

Concerning this clonotype: Since a much larger clone is just one base distant, this may be a read error. This chain uses TRBV27 with TRBJ2-5; D tentatively fits TRBD1 or TRBD2 (6 bases each). The end of the DNA fits TRBJ2-7 better, so the J call may be wrong. Germline V gene lookup returns CDR1 MNHEY and CDR2 SMNVEV (reference sequence). The CDR3 extends over 15 amino acids. CDR3 in amino acids: CVSSLGRGLSYEQYF. The DNA of the CDR3 is TGTGTCAGCAGTTTAGGCAGGGGACTCTCCTACGAGCAGTACTTC.

This clonotype was counted only a few times. The chain joins TRBV15 to TRBJ1-5; unclear D gene. Germline-derived CDR1 and CDR2 are LNHNV and YYDKDF (reference sequence). Trimming left V 5 bases short and J 5 bases short, with 13 bases between. This CDR3 contains 14 residues. Written as DNA, the CDR3 is TGTGCCACCAGCCCTCGGGTTTTGGATCAGCCCCAGCATTTT. Its translation: CATSPRVLDQPQHF. The variable domain in full, with the rest retrieved from reference TRBV15 and TRBJ1-5, is DAMVIQNPRYQVTQFGKPVTLSCSQTLNHNVMYWYQQKSSQAPKLLFHYYDKDFNNEADTPDNFQSRRPNTSFCFLDIRSPGLGDTAMYLCATSPRVLDQPQHFGDGTRLSIL.

This clonotype occurred many times. This chain connects TRBV20-1 to TRBJ2-7; 11 nucleotides match TRBD2. The CDR3 is 14 amino acids. CDR1 and CDR2 (germline): DFQATT, SNEGSKA (reference sequence). V was clipped by 2 bases and J by 6 bases; unmatched bases: 6. This CDR3 reads CSARLAGGRGEQYF. As DNA, the CDR3 is TGCAGTGCTAGACTAGCGGGGGGTCGGGGCGAGCAGTACTTC.

DNA of the CDR3: TGTGCCAGCAAGCCCTCGGGACCTGTAGAGACCCAGTACTTC. It translates to CASKPSGPVETQYF. The V gene is TRBV28, the J gene TRBJ2-5; D is possibly TRBD1 or TRBD2 (5 bases each). This CDR3 comprises 14 residues. Per the germline V gene, CDR1 is MDHEN and CDR2 is SYDVKM. Trimming removed 7 bases at V and 4 bases at J, with 16 bases between.

This clonotype was detected only a few times. The chain has TRBV15 and TRBJ2-1; 8 positions agree with TRBD2. The CDR3 runs 16 residues. CDR1 and CDR2 (germline): LNHNV, YYDKDF (reference sequence). J lost 5 bases, V lost 5 bases, and 11 bases had no gene match. In nucleotides, the CDR3 is TGTGCCACCAGCGCGAGCGCGGGGGGTCTAAACAATGAGCAGTTCTTC. The encoded protein is CATSASAGGLNNEQFF.

This clonotype was observed at least ten times. The chain carries TRBV12-3 or TRBV12-4 and TRBJ2-7; tentatively, D is TRBD1 (6 bases). The CDR3 covers 13 residues. Trimming shortened V by 3 bases and J by 3 bases, and 9 bases separated the two germline ends. CDR3 bases: TGTGCCAGCAGTTTTGACAGGATCTACGAGCAGTACTTC. The encoded protein is CASSFDRIYEQYF.

This clonotype was seen repeatedly, ten times or more. This chain uses TRBV11-1 with TRBJ1-1, with no clear D. The CDR3 runs 14 residues. Germline lookup yields CDR1 SGHAT and CDR2 FQDESV (reference sequence). V lost 3 bases, J lost 4 bases, and 12 bases lay in between. The CDR3 reads CASSLARGVTEAFF. DNA for the CDR3: TGTGCCAGCAGCTTGGCTCGGGGAGTCACTGAAGCTTTCTTT.

This clonotype was found a few times. V and J are TRBV28 and TRBJ1-2; D ambiguous. Germline CDR1 reads MDHEN; CDR2 reads SYDVKM. The CDR3 totals 12 residues. The V end was cut by 8 bases, the J end by 4 bases, with 11 bases between. Written as DNA, the CDR3 is TGTGCCAGCGCGGGTGTAAGCTATGGCTACACCTTC. Protein product: CASAGVSYGYTF.

This clonotype was detected only a few times. V is TRBV2 and J is TRBJ2-5; D is perhaps TRBD1 or TRBD2 (5 bases each). Trimming pared 5 bases from V and 5 bases from J, leaving 21 bases between. From germline, CDR1 is SNHLY and CDR2 FYNNEI. The CDR3 is 16 residues long. CDR3 amino acids: CASSRFGAGPVETQYF. As DNA, the CDR3 is TGTGCCAGCAGTAGGTTCGGGGCAGGGCCGGTTGAGACCCAGTACTTC.

J is TRBJ2-1 and V is TRBV7-3; TRBD2 might be the D (5 bases). The germline V gene has CDR1 SGHTA and CDR2 FQGTGA. The CDR3 is 15 amino acids. With 1 base removed from V and 10 bases from J, the gap between germline ends came to 17 bases. CDR3 region: CASSLSSQPEEEQFF. The CDR3 DNA sequence: TGTGCCAGCAGCTTAAGCTCACAGCCGGAGGAGGAGCAGTTCTTC.